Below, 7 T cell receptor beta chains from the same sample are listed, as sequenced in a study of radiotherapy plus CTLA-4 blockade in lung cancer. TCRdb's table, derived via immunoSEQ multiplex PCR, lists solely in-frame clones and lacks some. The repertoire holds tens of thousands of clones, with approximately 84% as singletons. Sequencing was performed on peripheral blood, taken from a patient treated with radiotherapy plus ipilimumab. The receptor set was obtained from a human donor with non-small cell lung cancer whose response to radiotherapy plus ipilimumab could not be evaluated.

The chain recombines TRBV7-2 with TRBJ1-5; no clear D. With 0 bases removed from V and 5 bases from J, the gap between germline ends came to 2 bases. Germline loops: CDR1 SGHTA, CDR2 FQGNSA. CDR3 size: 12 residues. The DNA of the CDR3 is TGTGCCAGCAGCTTAGCCGATCAGCCCCAGCATTTT. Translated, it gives CASSLADQPQHF.

The CDR3 coding sequence is TGTGCCAGCAGTTTATCCCACGGACAGGGTTATAATTCACCCCTCCACTTT. Amino acid sequence: CASSLSHGQGYNSPLHF. This chain uses TRBV28 with TRBJ1-6; 8 nucleotides align to TRBD1. The junction had 6 bases not matched to a gene; V was cut back by 1 base and J by 4 bases. Germline V lookup: CDR1 MDHEN, CDR2 SYDVKM. The CDR3 runs 17 residues.

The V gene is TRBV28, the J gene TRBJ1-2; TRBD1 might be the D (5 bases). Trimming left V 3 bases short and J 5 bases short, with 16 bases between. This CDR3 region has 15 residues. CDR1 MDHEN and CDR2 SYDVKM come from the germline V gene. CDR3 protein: CASSFQLGGGYGYTF. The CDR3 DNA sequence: TGTGCCAGCAGTTTCCAGCTGGGGGGAGGGTATGGCTACACCTTC.

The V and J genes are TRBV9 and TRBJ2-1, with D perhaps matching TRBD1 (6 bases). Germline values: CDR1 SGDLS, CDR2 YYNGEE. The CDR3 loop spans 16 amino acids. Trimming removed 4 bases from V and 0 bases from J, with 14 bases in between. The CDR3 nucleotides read TGTGCCAGCAGCATCCGAGAAGGGGGCTCCTACAATGAGCAGTTCTTC. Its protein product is CASSIREGGSYNEQFF.

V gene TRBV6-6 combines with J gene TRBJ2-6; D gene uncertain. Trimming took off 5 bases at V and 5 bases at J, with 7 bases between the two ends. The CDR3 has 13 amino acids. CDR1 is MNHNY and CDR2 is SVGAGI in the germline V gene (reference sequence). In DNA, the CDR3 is TGTGCCAGCAGTGACAACAGGGCCAACGTCCTGACTTTC. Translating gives CASSDNRANVLTF.

The DNA for the CDR3 is TGTGCCAGCAGTGACAGGGGGAAAAACACAGATACGCAGTATTTT. Its protein product is CASSDRGKNTDTQYF. V is TRBV9 and J is TRBJ2-3; 9 bases fit TRBD1. The germline V gene encodes CDR1 SGDLS and CDR2 YYNGEE. With V trimmed by 5 bases and J by 2 bases, 6 bases remained unmatched. This CDR3 spans 15 amino acids. Full variable domain (outside the CDR3, taken from reference TRBV9 and TRBJ2-3): DSGVTQTPKHLITATGQRVTLRCSPRSGDLSVYWYQQSLDQGLQFLIQYYNGEERAKGNILERFSAQQFPDLHSELNLSSLELGDSALYFCASSDRGKNTDTQYFGPGTRLTVL.

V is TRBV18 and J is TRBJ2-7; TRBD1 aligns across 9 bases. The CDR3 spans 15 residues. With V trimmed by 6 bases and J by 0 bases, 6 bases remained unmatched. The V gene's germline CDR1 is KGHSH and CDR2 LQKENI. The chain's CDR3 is CASSAGQGSSYEQYF. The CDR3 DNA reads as TGTGCCAGCTCGGCCGGACAGGGGTCCTCCTACGAGCAGTACTTC.